The clone carrying this T cell receptor (beta chain) was seen more than once but under ten times. Time point: recipient sample about 28 days before transplant, after cytoreduction. TCRdb's table, derived via immunoSEQ multiplex PCR, lists solely in-frame clones and lacks some. The sample includes under 30,000 clones, about 80% of them seen just once. This sample was taken from a study of T cell clonotyping in hematopoietic cell transplantation. The CDR3 totals 14 residues. Germline-derived CDR1 and CDR2 are LNHDA and SQIVND (reference sequence). V lost 4 bases to trimming and J lost 1 base, with 8 bases between them.

This clonotype originated in a woman under 40 with chronic myeloid leukemia. Some clones in this sample may be carry-over from other donors' samples. The genes are TRBV19 and TRBJ1-5; no definite D call. Here the sequenced sample was peripheral blood mononuclear cells, taken before stem cell transplant. The CDR3 coding sequence is TGTGCCAGTAGTAAGACAAACAGCAATCAGCCCCAGCATTTT. Its translation: CASSKTNSNQPQHF.